Reported below is one TCR beta chain. The target antigen is unknown. The V gene's germline CDR1 is SGHVS and CDR2 FNYEAQ. V gave up 5 bases and J gave up 2 bases, with 14 bases separating them. The CDR3 is made up of 15 amino acids. The entry originates in a study of T cells after yellow fever vaccination. Study-wide points: Post-booster repertoires contained most primary-vaccination clones again (96% CD4, about 88% CD8). FACS-sorted repertoires could harbor abundant contaminating bulk-population clonotypes. A limited proportion of clonotypes was detected within both the CD4 and CD8 compartments.

They built TCR cDNA with 5'RACE template switching, a step that put in a universal primer site and UMIs. TCRdb fed the 5' RACE reads into MiXCR, producing one record per CDR3 protein. This repertoire shows more than 300,000 distinct CDR3 sequences, about 10% found once; its top ten account for 3.3%. The TCR sequence derives from a man between 18 and 35 years old who received the YFV17D yellow fever vaccine. The rearrangement links TRBV7-6 to TRBJ2-3; D is ambiguous. The sample was CD4+ T cells sorted from PBMCs, taken 45 days after the yellow fever booster vaccination. The CDR3 sequence is CASSPQVRLTDTQYF. The CDR3 coding sequence is TGTGCCAGCAGCCCCCAGGTTAGACTCACAGATACGCAGTATTTT.